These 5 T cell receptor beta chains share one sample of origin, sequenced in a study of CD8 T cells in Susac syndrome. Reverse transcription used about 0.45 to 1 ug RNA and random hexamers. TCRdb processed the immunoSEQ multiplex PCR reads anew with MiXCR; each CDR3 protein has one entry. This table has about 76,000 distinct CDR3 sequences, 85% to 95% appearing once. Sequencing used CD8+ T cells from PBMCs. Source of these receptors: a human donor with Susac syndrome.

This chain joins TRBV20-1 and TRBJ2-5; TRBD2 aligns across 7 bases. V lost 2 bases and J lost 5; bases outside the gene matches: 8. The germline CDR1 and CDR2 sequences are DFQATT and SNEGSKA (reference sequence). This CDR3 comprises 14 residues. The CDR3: CSARPSGLRETQYF. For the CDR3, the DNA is TGCAGTGCTAGACCTAGCGGCCTCAGGGAGACCCAGTACTTC.

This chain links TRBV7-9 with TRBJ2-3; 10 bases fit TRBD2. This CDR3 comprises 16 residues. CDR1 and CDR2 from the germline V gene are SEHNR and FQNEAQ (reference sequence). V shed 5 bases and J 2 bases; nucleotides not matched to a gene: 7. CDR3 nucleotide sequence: TGTGCCAGCAGCCCGACAACTAGCGGGGACACAGATACGCAGTATTTT. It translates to CASSPTTSGDTDTQYF.

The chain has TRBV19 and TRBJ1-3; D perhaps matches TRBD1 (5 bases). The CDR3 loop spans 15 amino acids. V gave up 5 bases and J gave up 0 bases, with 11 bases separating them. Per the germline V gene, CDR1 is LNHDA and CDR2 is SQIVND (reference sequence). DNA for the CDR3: TGTGCCAGTAGTTCGACAGAAGACTCTGGAAACACCATATATTTT. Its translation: CASSSTEDSGNTIYF.

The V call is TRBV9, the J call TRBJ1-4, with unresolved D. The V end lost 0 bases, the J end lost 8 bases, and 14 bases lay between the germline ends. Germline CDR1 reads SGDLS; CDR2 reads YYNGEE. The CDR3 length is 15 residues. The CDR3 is CASSVAWGVGEKLFF. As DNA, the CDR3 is TGTGCCAGCAGCGTAGCTTGGGGAGTTGGCGAAAAACTGTTTTTT.

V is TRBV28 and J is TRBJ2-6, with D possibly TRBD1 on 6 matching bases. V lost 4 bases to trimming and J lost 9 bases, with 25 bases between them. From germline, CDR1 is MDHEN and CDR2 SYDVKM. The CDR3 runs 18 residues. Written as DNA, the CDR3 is TGTGCCAGCAGTTCCCGTGAGGTGGGGGACATTCGGAACAACGTCCTGACTTTC. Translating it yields CASSSREVGDIRNNVLTF.